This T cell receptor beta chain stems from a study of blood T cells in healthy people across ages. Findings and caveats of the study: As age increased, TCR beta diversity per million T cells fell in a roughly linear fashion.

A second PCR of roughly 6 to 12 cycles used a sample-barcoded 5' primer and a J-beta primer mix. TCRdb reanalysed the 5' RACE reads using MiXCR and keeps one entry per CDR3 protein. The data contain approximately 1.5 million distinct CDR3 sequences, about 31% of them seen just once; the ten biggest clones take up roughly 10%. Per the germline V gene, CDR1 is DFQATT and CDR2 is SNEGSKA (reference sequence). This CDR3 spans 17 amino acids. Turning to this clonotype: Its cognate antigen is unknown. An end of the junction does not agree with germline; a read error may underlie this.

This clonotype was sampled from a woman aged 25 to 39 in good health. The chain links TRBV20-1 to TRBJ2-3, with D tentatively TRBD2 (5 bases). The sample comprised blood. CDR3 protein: CSARDSGRAVSTDAQYF. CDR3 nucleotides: TGCAGTGCTAGAGATTCGGGTCGAGCGGTTAGCACAGATGCGCAGTATTTT.